Following are 5 T cell receptor beta chains from one sample sequenced in a study of T cell responses to AZD1222 COVID-19 vaccine (dated by TCRdb to about 2021). Library creation used the immunoSEQ multiplex PCR assay. The table comes from immuneACCESS by way of TCRdb, which keeps in-frame sequences with V and J called. Part of the clones is missing from these tables; in studies checked, under half for an unresolved V gene and the rest for unknown reasons. The sample table shows around 150,000 clones, and about 93% are seen once. 6% to 7% of the sample goes to the ten largest clones. The sample's time point label, decoded: about 28 days (+/-7) after the second vaccine dose. The material was peripheral blood, obtained 28 days after the second AZD1222 dose. These TCRs come from an adult who received the AZD1222 COVID-19 vaccine.

This chain uses TRBV20-1 with TRBJ1-2; D is possibly TRBD1 (6 bases). Trimming removed 5 bases from V and 6 bases from J, with 7 bases in between. The V gene's germline CDR1 is DFQATT and CDR2 SNEGSKA (reference sequence). This CDR3 has 10 amino acids. The CDR3 DNA reads as TGCAGTGCTGGACAGAATGGCTACACCTTC. Amino acids: CSAGQNGYTF.

The genes are TRBV7-3 and TRBJ2-2; perhaps D is TRBD1 or TRBD2 (5 bases each). Trimming left V 5 bases short and J 2 bases short, with 12 bases between. The CDR3 is made up of 15 amino acids. Germline V CDR1 and CDR2: SGHTA, FQGTGA. The CDR3 nucleotides are TGTGCCAGCAGCCCGGGACCTATCAACACCGGGGAGCTGTTTTTT. This translates into CASSPGPINTGELFF.

Only one count was recorded for this clone. The chain links TRBV5-6 to TRBJ1-1; no clear D gene. Trimming shortened V by 3 bases and J by 0 bases, and 12 bases separated the two germline ends. Germline V lookup: CDR1 SGHDT, CDR2 YYEEEE. The CDR3 has 15 residues. This chain's CDR3 is CASSSSANMNTEAFF. CDR3 DNA sequence: TGTGCCAGCAGCTCCTCGGCCAACATGAACACTGAAGCTTTCTTT. The full variable domain, completed using reference TRBV5-6 and TRBJ1-1, is DAGVTQSPTHLIKTRGQQVTLRCSPKSGHDTVSWYQQALGQGPQFIFQYYEEEERQRGNFPDRFSGHQFPNYSSELNVNALLLGDSALYLCASSSSANMNTEAFFGQGTRLTVV.

The rearrangement uses TRBV5-6 and TRBJ1-1; a possible D gene is TRBD1 (6 bases). Trimming stripped 1 base from V and 5 bases from J, with 12 bases between. The CDR3 extends over 14 amino acids. Looked up from germline, CDR1 is SGHDT and CDR2 is YYEEEE. The CDR3 sequence is CASSLMGAMTEAFF. The CDR3 DNA sequence: TGTGCCAGCAGCTTGATGGGGGCTATGACTGAAGCTTTCTTT.

V and J are TRBV7-2 and TRBJ2-7; 9 bases align to TRBD1. CDR1 SGHTA and CDR2 FQGNSA come from the germline V gene. Trimming took 5 bases from V and 3 from J; bases not matched to a gene: 8. The CDR3 totals 15 residues. CDR3 nucleotide sequence: TGTGCCAGCAGCCCCTCCGGGACAGGGAACTACGAGCAGTACTTC. It yields the protein CASSPSGTGNYEQYF.